The table lists the clone carrying this T cell receptor (beta chain) with a few counts. Assay execution took place at the deep level. The authors sequenced unsorted PBMC DNA on ten immunoSEQ deep assay plates. In the authors' workflow: ImmunoSEQ supplied junction-only sequences lacking quality scores, so filtering was different. Clones were read by immunoSEQ multiplex PCR, and TCRdb kept only the in-frame ones, dropping some. The V and J calls and clone size are taken from that table; D and trimming were inferred from the DNA. The sample carries around 500,000 clones, over 75% recorded once. This sample was included in a study of shared clonotypes between healthy human individuals. CDR1 SQVTM and CDR2 ANQGSEA come from the germline V gene. Unmatched junction bases numbered 11, after V lost 8 bases and J lost 4 bases. The CDR3 is made up of 14 amino acids.

The receptor's source is a woman in her thirties or forties in good health. Some clones in this sample may be carry-over from other donors' samples. The rearrangement joins TRBV29-1 to TRBJ2-1, with TRBD1 matching 7 bases. The specimen sequenced was PBMCs. The CDR3 reads CSFGDSQIYNEQFF. DNA of the CDR3: TGCAGCTTTGGGGACAGCCAAATTTACAATGAGCAGTTCTTC.